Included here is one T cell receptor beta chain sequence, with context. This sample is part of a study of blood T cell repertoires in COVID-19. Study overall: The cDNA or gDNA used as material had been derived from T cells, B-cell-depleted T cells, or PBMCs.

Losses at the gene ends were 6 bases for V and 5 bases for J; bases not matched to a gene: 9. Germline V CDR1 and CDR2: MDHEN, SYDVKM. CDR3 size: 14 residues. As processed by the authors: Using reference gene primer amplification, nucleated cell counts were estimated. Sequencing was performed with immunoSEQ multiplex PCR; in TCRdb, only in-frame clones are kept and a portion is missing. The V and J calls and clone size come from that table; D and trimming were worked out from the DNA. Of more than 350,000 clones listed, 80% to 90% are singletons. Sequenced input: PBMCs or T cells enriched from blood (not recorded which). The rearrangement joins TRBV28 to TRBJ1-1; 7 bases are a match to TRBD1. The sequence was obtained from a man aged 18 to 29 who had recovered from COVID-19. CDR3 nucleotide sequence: TGTGCCAGCAGGCAATTCGCCAGGGGGACTGAAGCTTTCTTT. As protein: CASRQFARGTEAFF.